This TCR beta chain comes out of a study of blood T cell repertoires in COVID-19. The wider study: Both acute and convalescent COVID-19 samples were obtained from the United States, Italy and Spain. PBMCs, B-cell-depleted T cells, or T cells were the source of the cDNA or gDNA that made up the material.

Germline trimming cut 6 bases from V and 7 bases from J; bases unmatched to any gene: 6. Germline lookup yields CDR1 MNHEY and CDR2 SVGAGI. The CDR3 has 16 amino acids. The assay was immunoSEQ multiplex PCR, and TCRdb's table has in-frame clones only and misses some. The sample lists some 170,000 clones; roughly 76% were seen once. Seattle's cohort entered during active infection and was followed longitudinally. The sample consisted of peripheral blood. This receptor was obtained from a middle-aged woman with COVID-19, enrolled during active disease. V gene TRBV6-5 combines with J gene TRBJ2-1; 16 bases fit TRBD2. The CDR3 reads CASSYGTSGRENEQFF. CDR3 DNA: TGTGCCAGCAGCTACGGGACTAGCGGGAGGGAAAATGAGCAGTTCTTC.